This TCR beta chain was observed in a study of blood T cell repertoires in COVID-19. On the study more broadly: T cells, B-cell-depleted T cells, or PBMCs supplied cDNA or gDNA.

Germline assignment: CDR1 WSHSY and CDR2 SAAADI. This CDR3 comprises 13 residues. V was clipped by 7 bases and J by 9 bases; unmatched bases: 8. In the original analysis: Reference gene primer amplification gave estimated nucleated cell counts. Clones were read by immunoSEQ multiplex PCR, and TCRdb kept only the in-frame ones, dropping some. The DNA gave D and trimming, while V, J and clone size come from that table. Among about 210,000 clones listed, 86% were seen once. The clonotype originates from a woman between 40 and 50 years old in a cohort exposed to, infected with or recovered from COVID-19 (not recorded which). J is TRBJ2-7 and V is TRBV10-2; the match to TRBD1 covers 11 bases. Sequences were obtained from PBMCs or T cells enriched from blood (not recorded which). The CDR3 spells CASNTGQGARQYF. CDR3 coding DNA: TGCGCCAGCAACACCGGACAGGGGGCGAGGCAGTACTTC.